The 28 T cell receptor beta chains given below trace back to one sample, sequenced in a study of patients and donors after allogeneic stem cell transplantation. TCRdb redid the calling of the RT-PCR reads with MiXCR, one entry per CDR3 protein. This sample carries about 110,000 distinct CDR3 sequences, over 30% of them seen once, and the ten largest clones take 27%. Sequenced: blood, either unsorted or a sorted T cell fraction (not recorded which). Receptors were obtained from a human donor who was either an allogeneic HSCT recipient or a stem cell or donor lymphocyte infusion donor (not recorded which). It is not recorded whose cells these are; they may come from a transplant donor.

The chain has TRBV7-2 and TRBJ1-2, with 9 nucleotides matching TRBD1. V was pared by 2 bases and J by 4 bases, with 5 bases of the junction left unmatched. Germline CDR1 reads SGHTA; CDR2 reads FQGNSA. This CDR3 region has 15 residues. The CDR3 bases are TGTGCCAGCAGCTTAACAGGGGGCCGCGCCTATGGCTACACCTTC. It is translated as CASSLTGGRAYGYTF.

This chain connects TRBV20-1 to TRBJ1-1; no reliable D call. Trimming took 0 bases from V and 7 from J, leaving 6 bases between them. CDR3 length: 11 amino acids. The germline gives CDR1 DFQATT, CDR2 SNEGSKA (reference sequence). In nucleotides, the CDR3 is TGCAGTGCTAGAGAAGGCGTTGAAGCTTTCTTT. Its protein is CSAREGVEAFF.

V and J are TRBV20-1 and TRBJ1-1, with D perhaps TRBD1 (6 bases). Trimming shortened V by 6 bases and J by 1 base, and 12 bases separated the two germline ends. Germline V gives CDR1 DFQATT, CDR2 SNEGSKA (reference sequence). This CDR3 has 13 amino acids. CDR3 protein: CSAADRSNTEAFF. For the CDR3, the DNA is TGCAGTGCCGCGGACAGATCGAACACTGAAGCTTTCTTT.

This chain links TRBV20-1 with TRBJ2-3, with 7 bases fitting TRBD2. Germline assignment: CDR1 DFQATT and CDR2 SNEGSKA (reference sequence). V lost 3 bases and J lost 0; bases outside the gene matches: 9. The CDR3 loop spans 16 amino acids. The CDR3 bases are TGCAGTGCTAGGACGGGCCTAGCGGCTAGCACAGATACGCAGTATTTT. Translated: CSARTGLAASTDTQYF.

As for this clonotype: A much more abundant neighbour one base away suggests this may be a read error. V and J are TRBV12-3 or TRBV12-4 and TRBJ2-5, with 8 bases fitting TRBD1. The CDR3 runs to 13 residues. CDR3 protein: CASSGQGRETHYF. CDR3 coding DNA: TGTGCCAGCAGCGGACAGGGACGAGAGACCCATTACTTC.

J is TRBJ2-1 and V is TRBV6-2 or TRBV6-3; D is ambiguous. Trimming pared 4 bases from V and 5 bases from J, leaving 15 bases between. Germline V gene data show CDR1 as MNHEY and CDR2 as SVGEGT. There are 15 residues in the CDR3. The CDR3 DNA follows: TGTGCCAGCAGTTCACTAACCGGACCCGACAATGAGCAGTTCTTC. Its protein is CASSSLTGPDNEQFF.

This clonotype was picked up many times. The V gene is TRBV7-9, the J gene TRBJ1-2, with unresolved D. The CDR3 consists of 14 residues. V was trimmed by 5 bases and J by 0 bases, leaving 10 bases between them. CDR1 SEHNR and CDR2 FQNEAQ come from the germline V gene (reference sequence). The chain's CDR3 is CASSGSLTNYGYTF. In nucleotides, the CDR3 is TGTGCCAGCAGCGGGAGCTTAACTAACTATGGCTACACCTTC.

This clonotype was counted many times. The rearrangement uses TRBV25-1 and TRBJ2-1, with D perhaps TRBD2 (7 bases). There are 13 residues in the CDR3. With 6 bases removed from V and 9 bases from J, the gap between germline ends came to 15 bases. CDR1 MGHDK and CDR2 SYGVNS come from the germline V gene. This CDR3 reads CASSQGTGGEQFF. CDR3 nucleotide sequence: TGTGCCAGCAGCCAGGGGACGGGAGGTGAGCAGTTCTTC. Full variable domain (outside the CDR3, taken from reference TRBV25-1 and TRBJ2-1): EADIYQTPRYLVIGTGKKITLECSQTMGHDKMYWYQQDPGMELHLIHYSYGVNSTEKGDLSSESTVSRIRTEHFPLTLESARPSHTSQYLCASSQGTGGEQFFGPGTRLTVL.

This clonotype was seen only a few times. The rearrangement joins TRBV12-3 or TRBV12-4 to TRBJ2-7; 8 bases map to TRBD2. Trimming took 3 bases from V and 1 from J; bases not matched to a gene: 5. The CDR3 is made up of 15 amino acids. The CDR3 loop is CASSFHSGKSYEQYF. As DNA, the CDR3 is TGTGCCAGCAGTTTCCATAGCGGGAAATCCTACGAGCAGTACTTC.

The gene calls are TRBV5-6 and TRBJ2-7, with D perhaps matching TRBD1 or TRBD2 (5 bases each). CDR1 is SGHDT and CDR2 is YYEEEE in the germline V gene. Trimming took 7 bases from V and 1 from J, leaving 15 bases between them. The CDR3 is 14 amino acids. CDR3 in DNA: TGTGCCAGCCGGCCGTGGGGACCATCCTACGAGCAGTACTTC. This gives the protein CASRPWGPSYEQYF.

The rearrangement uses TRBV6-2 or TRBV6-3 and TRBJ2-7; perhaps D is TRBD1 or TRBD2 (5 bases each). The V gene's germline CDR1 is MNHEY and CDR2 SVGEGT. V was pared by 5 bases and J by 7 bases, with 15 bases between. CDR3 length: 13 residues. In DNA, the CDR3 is TGTGCCAGCAGTCCGGGGCTAAGTATAGAGCAGTACTTC. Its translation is CASSPGLSIEQYF.

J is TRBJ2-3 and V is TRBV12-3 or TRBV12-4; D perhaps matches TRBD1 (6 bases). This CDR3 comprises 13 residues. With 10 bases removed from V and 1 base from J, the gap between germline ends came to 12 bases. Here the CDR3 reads CATGTTGTDTQYF. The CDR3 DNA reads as TGTGCCACTGGGACAACCGGCACAGATACGCAGTATTTT.

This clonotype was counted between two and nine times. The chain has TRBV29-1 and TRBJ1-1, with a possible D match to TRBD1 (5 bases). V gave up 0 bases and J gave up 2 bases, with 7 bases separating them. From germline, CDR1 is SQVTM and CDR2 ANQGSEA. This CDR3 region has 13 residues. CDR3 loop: CSVEEGVNTEAFF. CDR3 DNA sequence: TGCAGCGTTGAAGAGGGGGTCAACACTGAAGCTTTCTTT. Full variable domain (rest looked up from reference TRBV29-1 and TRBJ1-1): SAVISQKPSRDICQRGTSLTIQCQVDSQVTMMFWYRQQPGQSLTLIATANQGSEATYESGFVIDKFPISRPNLTFSTLTVSNMSPEDSSIYLCSVEEGVNTEAFFGQGTRLTVV.

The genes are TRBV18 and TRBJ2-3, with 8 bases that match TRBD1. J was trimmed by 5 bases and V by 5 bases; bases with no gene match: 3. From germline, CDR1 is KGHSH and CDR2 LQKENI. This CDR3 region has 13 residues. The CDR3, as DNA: TGTGCCAGCTCATCGACAGGGGTAGATACGCAGTATTTT. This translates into CASSSTGVDTQYF.

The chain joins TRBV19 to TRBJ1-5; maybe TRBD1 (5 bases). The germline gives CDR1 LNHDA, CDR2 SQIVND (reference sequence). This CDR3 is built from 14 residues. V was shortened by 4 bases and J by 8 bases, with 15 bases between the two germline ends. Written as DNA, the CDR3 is TGTGCCAGTAGTAGCTGGAGGGGATTTGAGCCCCAGCATTTT. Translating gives CASSSWRGFEPQHF.

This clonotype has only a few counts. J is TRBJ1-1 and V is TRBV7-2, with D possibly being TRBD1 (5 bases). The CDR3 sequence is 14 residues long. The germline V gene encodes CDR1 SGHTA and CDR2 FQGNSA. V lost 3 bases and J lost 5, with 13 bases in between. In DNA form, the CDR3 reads TGTGCCAGCAGCTTTAACTGGGGGGGTACTGAAGCTTTCTTT. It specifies CASSFNWGGTEAFF.

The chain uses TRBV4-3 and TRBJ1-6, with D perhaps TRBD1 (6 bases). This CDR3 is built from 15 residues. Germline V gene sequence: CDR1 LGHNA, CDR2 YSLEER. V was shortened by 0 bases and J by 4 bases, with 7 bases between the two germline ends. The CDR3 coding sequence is TGCGCCAGCAGCCAAGATGGGACATATAATTCACCCCTCCACTTT. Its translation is CASSQDGTYNSPLHF.

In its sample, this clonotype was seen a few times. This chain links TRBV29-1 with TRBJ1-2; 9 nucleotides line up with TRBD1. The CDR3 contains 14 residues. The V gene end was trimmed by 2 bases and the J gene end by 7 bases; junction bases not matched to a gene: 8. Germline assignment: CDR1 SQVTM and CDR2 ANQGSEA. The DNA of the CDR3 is TGCAGCGTTGAACGGAGGGACAGGGAAGCTGGCTACACCTTC. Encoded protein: CSVERRDREAGYTF.

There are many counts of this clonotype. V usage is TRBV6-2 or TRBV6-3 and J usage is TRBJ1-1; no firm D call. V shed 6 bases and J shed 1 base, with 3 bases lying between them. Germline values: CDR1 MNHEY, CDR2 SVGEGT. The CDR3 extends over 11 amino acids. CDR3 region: CASRKNTEAFF. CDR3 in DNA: TGTGCCAGCAGGAAGAACACTGAAGCTTTCTTT.

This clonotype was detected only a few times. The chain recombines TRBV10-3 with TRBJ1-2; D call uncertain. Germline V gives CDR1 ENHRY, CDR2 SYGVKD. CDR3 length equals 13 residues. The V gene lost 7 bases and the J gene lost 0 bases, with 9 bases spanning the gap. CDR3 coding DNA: TGTGCCATCATGTCGGCAGCTAACTATGGCTACACCTTC. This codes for CAIMSAANYGYTF.

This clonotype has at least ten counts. The chain's CDR3 is CASSQQGNTEAFF. CDR3 in DNA: TGTGCCAGCAGCCAACAGGGGAACACTGAAGCTTTCTTT. The chain has TRBV12-3 or TRBV12-4 and TRBJ1-1, with TRBD1 as a possible D gene (6 bases). Trimming took 6 bases from V and 1 from J, leaving 9 bases between them. This CDR3 is built from 13 residues.

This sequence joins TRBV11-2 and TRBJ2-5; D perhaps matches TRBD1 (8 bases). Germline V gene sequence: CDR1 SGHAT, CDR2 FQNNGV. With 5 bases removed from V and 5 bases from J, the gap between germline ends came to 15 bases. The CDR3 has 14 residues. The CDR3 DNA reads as TGTGCCAGCAGCCGCGGACAGGGAGGGGAGACCCAGTACTTC. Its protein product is CASSRGQGGETQYF.

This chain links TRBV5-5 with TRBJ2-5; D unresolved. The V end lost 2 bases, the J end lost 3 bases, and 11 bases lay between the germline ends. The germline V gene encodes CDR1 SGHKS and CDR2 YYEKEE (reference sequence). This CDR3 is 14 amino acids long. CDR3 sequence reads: CASSLTPAEETQYF. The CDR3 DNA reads TGTGCCAGCAGCTTAACGCCGGCAGAAGAGACCCAGTACTTC.

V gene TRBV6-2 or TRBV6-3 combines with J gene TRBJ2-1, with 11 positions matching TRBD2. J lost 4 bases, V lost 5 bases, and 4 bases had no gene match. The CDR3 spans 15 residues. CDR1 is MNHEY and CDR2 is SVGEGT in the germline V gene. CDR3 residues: CASSALAGAYNEQFF. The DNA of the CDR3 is TGTGCCAGCAGTGCACTAGCGGGGGCTTACAATGAGCAGTTCTTC.

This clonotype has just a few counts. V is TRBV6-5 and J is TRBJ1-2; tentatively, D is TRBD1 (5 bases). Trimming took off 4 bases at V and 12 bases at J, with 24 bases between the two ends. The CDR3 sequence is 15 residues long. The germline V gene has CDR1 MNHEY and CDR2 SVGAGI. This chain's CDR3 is CASSSPTAGQLRDTF. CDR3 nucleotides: TGTGCCAGCAGTTCCCCGACAGCGGGTCAGCTGAGAGACACCTTC.

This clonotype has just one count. CDR3 sequence reads: CASSPQSLGSHEQFF. The CDR3 DNA sequence: TGTGCCAGCAGCCCCCAGTCCCTGGGGTCCCATGAGCAGTTCTTC. V and J are TRBV7-9 and TRBJ2-1; no clear D gene. The CDR3 has 15 amino acids. Trimming took 5 bases from V and 8 from J, leaving 19 bases between them. Germline loops: CDR1 SEHNR, CDR2 FQNEAQ (reference sequence).

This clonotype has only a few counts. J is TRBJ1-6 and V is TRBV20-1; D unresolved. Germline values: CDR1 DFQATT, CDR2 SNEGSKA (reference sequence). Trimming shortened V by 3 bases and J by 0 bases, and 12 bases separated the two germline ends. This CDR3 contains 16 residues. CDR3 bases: TGCAGTGCTAGGCCGGGCTGGGGCTCCTATAATTCACCCCTCCACTTT. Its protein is CSARPGWGSYNSPLHF.

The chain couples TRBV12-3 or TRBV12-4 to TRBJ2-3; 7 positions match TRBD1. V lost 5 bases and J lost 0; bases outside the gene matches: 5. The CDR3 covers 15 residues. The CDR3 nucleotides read TGTGCCAGCAGTCGGACAGGAACCAGCACAGATACGCAGTATTTT. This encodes CASSRTGTSTDTQYF.